A single sample gave rise to the 10 T cell receptor beta chains below, sequenced in a study of T cells after yellow fever vaccination (dated by TCRdb to the late 2010s). Interpreted using the paper, the treatment or condition label stands for: live attenuated yellow fever vaccine strain. The receptor library was made with 5' RACE. TCRdb records Illumina NovaSeq 6000 as the sequencer. TCRdb ran its own pipeline on the public reads, namely fastp trimming at Q25 and MiXCR clone calling, and kept in-frame beta chains. CDR3 protein sequences are deduplicated, and each keeps its most common genes and DNA. The sample yields about 340,000 distinct CDR3 sequences; approximately 4.2% were counted once. Roughly 26% of the sample rests with the top ten. The sample here was PBMCs, taken 5 days after the yellow fever booster vaccination. The source of these receptors is a man between 18 and 29 years old who received the YFV17D yellow fever vaccine.

The table lists this clonotype with many counts. The chain recombines TRBV2 with TRBJ2-1, with D possibly matching TRBD2 (6 bases). Germline V lookup: CDR1 SNHLY, CDR2 FYNNEI. Trimming shortened V by 3 bases and J by 4 bases, and 13 bases separated the two germline ends. This CDR3 comprises 15 residues. DNA of the CDR3: TGTGCCAGCAGTGAGTTAACTAGCCCGTACAATGAGCAGTTCTTC. Amino acids: CASSELTSPYNEQFF.

The chain combines TRBV30 with TRBJ1-5; TRBD1 agrees at 8 bases. With 1 base clipped from V and 4 bases from J, the junction kept 18 bases outside the gene matches. The CDR3 covers 19 residues. Germline assignment: CDR1 GTSNPN and CDR2 SVGIG (reference sequence). CDR3 DNA: TGTGCCTGGAGTGGCCGGGACAGGTACACGACCCTTCTAAATCAGCCCCAGCATTTT. Translating it yields CAWSGRDRYTTLLNQPQHF.

V usage is TRBV5-4 and J usage is TRBJ2-1; 10 bases align to TRBD2. J lost 5 bases, V lost 2 bases, and 4 bases had no gene match. CDR3 length equals 15 residues. Germline V lookup: CDR1 SGHNT, CDR2 YYREEE (reference sequence). For the CDR3, the DNA is TGTGCCAGCAGCTTCGGTACTAGCGGGGACAATGAGCAGTTCTTC. Translation: CASSFGTSGDNEQFF.

This clonotype was detected many times. The rearrangement uses TRBV7-9 and TRBJ2-7, with TRBD2 matching 9 bases. This CDR3 has 15 amino acids. The germline gives CDR1 SEHNR, CDR2 FQNEAQ (reference sequence). Losses at the gene ends were 3 bases for V and 2 bases for J; bases not matched to a gene: 5. The CDR3 reads CASSFLAGVPYEQYF. The CDR3 DNA is TGTGCCAGCAGCTTCTTAGCGGGGGTACCCTACGAGCAGTACTTC.

This clonotype occurred a few times. J is TRBJ2-5 and V is TRBV20-1; 9 nucleotides match TRBD2. V lost 5 bases, J lost 1 base, and 11 bases stayed unmatched. This CDR3 spans 16 amino acids. Per germline, CDR1 DFQATT and CDR2 SNEGSKA (reference sequence). The CDR3 DNA sequence: TGCAGTGCTTATAATTGGGCGGGGGGGATCCAAGAGACCCAGTACTTC. It specifies CSAYNWAGGIQETQYF.

This clonotype was seen more than once but under ten times. This chain uses TRBV5-1 with TRBJ2-2, with TRBD1 matching over 8 bases. Germline-derived CDR1 and CDR2 are SGHRS and YFSETQ. The CDR3 is 16 residues long. After removal of 2 bases from V and 0 bases from J, the junction contained 3 bases not matched to a gene. The CDR3 DNA reads as TGCGCCAGCAGCTTTACGGACAGGGCGAACACCGGGGAGCTGTTTTTT. This gives the protein CASSFTDRANTGELFF.

Many counts were recorded for this clonotype. The J gene is TRBJ2-6, the V gene TRBV5-1; no firm D call. CDR3 length: 13 residues. The V end was cut by 7 bases, the J end by 4 bases, with 9 bases between. CDR1 and CDR2 (germline): SGHRS, YFSETQ. The CDR3 loop is CASAAEGANVLTF. In DNA form, the CDR3 reads TGCGCCAGCGCCGCCGAGGGGGCCAACGTCCTGACTTTC.

The chain links TRBV7-9 to TRBJ1-2; D is undetermined. Germline V CDR1 and CDR2: SEHNR, FQNEAQ (reference sequence). This CDR3 is 13 amino acids long. The V end was cut by 5 bases, the J end by 1 base, with 8 bases between. DNA of the CDR3: TGTGCCAGCAGCAGTATAAATAACTATGGCTACACCTTC. Its protein is CASSSINNYGYTF.

The CDR3 loop is CASSSSGGSGNTIYF. The CDR3 bases are TGTGCCAGCAGCTCCTCAGGAGGCTCTGGAAACACCATATATTTT. This rearrangement joins TRBV7-2 to TRBJ1-3; D not certain. Between the trimmed V and J ends, which lost 4 bases and 0 bases, there was a span of 10 bases. In germline, CDR1 is SGHTA, CDR2 FQGNSA. The CDR3 is made up of 15 amino acids. Full variable domain (missing parts from reference TRBV7-2 and TRBJ1-3): GAGVSQSPSNKVTEKGKDVELRCDPISGHTALYWYRQSLGQGLEFLIYFQGNSAPDKSGLPSDRFSAERTGGSVSTLTIQRTQQEDSAVYLCASSSSGGSGNTIYFGEGSWLTVV.

This clonotype came up many times. This chain uses TRBV12-3 or TRBV12-4 with TRBJ2-2; D gene ambiguous. The V end lost 5 bases, the J end lost 7 bases, and 20 bases lay between the germline ends. The length of the CDR3 is 16 residues. The CDR3 region is CASSLQKGGPGGELFF. For the CDR3, the DNA is TGTGCCAGCAGTCTCCAGAAGGGCGGCCCTGGCGGGGAGCTGTTTTTT.